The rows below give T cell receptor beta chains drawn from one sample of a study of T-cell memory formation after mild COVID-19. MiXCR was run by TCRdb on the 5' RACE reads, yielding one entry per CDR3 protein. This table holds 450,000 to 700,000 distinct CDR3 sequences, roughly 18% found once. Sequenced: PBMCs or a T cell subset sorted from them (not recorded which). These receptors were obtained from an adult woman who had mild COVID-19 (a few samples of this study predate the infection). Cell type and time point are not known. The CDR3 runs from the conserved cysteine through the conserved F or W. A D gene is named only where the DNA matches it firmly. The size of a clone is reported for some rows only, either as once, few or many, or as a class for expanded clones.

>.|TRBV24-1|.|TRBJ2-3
TGTGCCACCAGTGATGCGGCAGCAGATACGCAGTATTTT
CATSDAAADTQYF
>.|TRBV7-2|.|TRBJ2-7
TGTGCCAGCAGCTTAGTAAGTAACTCCTACGAGCAGTACTTC
CASSLVSNSYEQYF
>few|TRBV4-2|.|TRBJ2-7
TGTGCCAGCAGCCAAGACGCGCGCCCGAGTTCCTACGAGCAGTACTTC
CASSQDARPSSYEQYF
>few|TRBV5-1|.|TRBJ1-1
TGCGCCAGCAGCACAGGCGTCAGGGAGACCACTGAAGCTTTCTTT
CASSTGVRETTEAFF
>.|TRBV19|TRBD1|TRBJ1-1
TGTGCCAGTAGTATCTCGGGACAGGCAAGGGCTGAAGCTTTCTTT
CASSISGQARAEAFF
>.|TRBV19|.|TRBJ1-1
TGTGCCAGTAGTATATTAGATGGCACTGAAGCTTTCTTT
CASSILDGTEAFF
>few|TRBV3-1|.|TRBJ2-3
TGTGCCAGCAGCCCCGGGACTCTCACAGATACGCAGTATTTT
CASSPGTLTDTQYF
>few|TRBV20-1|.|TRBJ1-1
TGCAGTGCTTACCAACAGATTATGAACACTGAAGCTTTCTTT
CSAYQQIMNTEAFF
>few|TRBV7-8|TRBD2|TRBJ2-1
TGTGCCAGCAGGACTAGCGGGAGTACCTACAATGAGCAGTTCTTC
CASRTSGSTYNEQFF
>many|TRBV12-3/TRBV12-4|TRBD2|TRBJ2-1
TGTGCCAGCAGTACCGGGACTAGCGGCAATGAGCAGTTCTTC
CASSTGTSGNEQFF
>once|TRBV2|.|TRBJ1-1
TGTGCCAGCAGTGTTTCCGGCAGGAACACTGAAGCTTTCTTT
CASSVSGRNTEAFF
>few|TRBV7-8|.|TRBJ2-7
TGTGCCAGCAGCCTCGGACAGAACTACCAATACGAGCAGTACTTC
CASSLGQNYQYEQYF
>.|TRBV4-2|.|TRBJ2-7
TGTGCCAGCAGCCGACTCCGACAGAGGGATTCCTACGAGCAGTACTTC
CASSRLRQRDSYEQYF
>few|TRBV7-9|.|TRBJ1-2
TGTGCCAGCAGTTCAAGTACAGGGCCGCTCGGAGATGGCTACACCTTC
CASSSSTGPLGDGYTF
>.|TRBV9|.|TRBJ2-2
TGTGCCAGCAGCGTAGGGGCCGCCGGGACCGGGGAGCTGTTTTTT
CASSVGAAGTGELFF
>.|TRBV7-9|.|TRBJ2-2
TGTGCCAGCAGCTGGACCCCGGGGGCGGCGAACACCGGGGAGCTGTTTTTT
CASSWTPGAANTGELFF
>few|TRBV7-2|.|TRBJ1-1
TGTGCCAGCAGCCGAATGCAGGGAGCTGAAGCTTTCTTT
CASSRMQGAEAFF
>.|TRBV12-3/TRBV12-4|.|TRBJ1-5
TGTGCCAGCACCCTGACAGGAAATCAGCCCCAGCATTTT
CASTLTGNQPQHF
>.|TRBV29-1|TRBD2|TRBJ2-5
TGCAGCGTTGAAGATCCTGGACTAGATAGGGAGACCCAGTACTTC
CSVEDPGLDRETQYF
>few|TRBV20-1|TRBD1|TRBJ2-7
TGCAGTGCTAGAGGCGCGGACAGGGGGCTAACCTACGAGCAGTACTTC
CSARGADRGLTYEQYF
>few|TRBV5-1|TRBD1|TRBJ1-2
TGCGCCAGCAGCTTGGCTCCGGGACAGGGTTTGGGGAACTATGGCTACACCTTC
CASSLAPGQGLGNYGYTF
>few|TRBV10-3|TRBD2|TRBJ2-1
TGTGCCATCAGTGGACTAGCGGGGGTCTATGAGCAGTTCTTC
CAISGLAGVYEQFF
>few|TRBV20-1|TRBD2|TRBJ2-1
TGCAGTGCTAGAGCTGTTCGTCTTTCCGGGAGGTCCTACAATGAGCAGTTCTTC
CSARAVRLSGRSYNEQFF
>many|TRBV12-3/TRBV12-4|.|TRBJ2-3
TGTGCCAGCAGACCTCGGACCGGCGTAACCACAGATACGCAGTATTTT
CASRPRTGVTTDTQYF
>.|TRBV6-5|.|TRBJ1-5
TGTGCCAGCAGTTACTCACCGGTCGATAACGGGCCGCCCCAGCATTTT
CASSYSPVDNGPPQHF
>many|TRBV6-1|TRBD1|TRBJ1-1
TGTGCCAGCAGTGAAGATTCAGGGGGCGTAGCTGAAGCTTTCTTT
CASSEDSGGVAEAFF
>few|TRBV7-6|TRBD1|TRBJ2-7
TGTGCCAGCAGCTTTTATCCCGAGGGACAGGGATCCTACGAGCAGTACTTC
CASSFYPEGQGSYEQYF
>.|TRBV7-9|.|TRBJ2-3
TGTGCCAGCAGCTTAGGCAATATGGTCACAGATACGCAGTATTTT
CASSLGNMVTDTQYF
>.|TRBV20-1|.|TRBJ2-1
TGCAGTGCTAGACAGGGCTCACAATACAATGAGCAGTTCTTC
CSARQGSQYNEQFF
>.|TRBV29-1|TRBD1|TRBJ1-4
TGCAGCGGACGGACAGGGGTTAATGAAAAACTGTTTTTT
CSGRTGVNEKLFF
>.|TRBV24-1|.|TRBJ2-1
TGTGCCACCAGTGATGGGGGGCGCTACAATGAGCAGTTCTTC
CATSDGGRYNEQFF
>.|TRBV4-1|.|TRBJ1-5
TGCGCCAGCAGCCAAGATGGGGCAGGAGATCAGCCCCAGCATTTT
CASSQDGAGDQPQHF
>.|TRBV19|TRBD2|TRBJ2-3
TGTGCCAGTAGGCGGGAGCTGGGCACAGATACGCAGTATTTT
CASRRELGTDTQYF
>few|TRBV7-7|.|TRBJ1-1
TGTGCTAGCAGCTTAGGCTTTGACACTGAAGCTTTCTTT
CASSLGFDTEAFF
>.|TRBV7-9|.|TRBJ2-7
TGTGCCAGCAGCCCTGGGAACTACGAGCAGTACTTC
CASSPGNYEQYF
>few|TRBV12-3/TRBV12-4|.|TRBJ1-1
TGTGCCAGCAGTCGAGACAGCCAGAACACTGAAGCTTTCTTT
CASSRDSQNTEAFF
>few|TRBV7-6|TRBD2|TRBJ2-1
TGTGCCAGCAGCTCCACCGGGGGGGGCAGTGAGCAGTTCTTC
CASSSTGGGSEQFF
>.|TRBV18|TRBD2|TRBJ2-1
TGTGCCAGCTCACCTTCGCGTAGCGGGAGATCGGGCGATGAGCAGTTCTTC
CASSPSRSGRSGDEQFF
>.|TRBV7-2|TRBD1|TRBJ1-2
TGTGCCAGCAGCTTAGGGGGTACAGGGGGCAACTATGGCTACACCTTC
CASSLGGTGGNYGYTF
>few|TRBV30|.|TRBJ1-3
TGTGCCTGGTCAAAGGACAGTAGCTCTGGAAACACCATATATTTT
CAWSKDSSSGNTIYF
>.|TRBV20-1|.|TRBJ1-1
TGCAGTGCAAACCTCGACGGAGGGCCCATAGCTTTCTTT
CSANLDGGPIAFF
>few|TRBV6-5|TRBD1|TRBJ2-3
TGTGCCAGCATTCGCCGACAGGGGGTCGCAGATACGCAGTATTTT
CASIRRQGVADTQYF
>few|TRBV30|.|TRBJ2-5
TGTGCCTGGTCTATGGGGGCGGGGAGCCAAGAGACCCAGTACTTC
CAWSMGAGSQETQYF